This record looks at one T cell receptor (beta chain) sequence and its context. Its antigen is not known. A multiplex PCR was run with 60 Vbeta primers and 13 Jbeta primers. Libraries were prepared by immunoSEQ multiplex PCR; TCRdb keeps only in-frame clonotypes and omits some of them. The listing records 40,000 to 45,000 clones. The data stem from a study of cytomegalovirus exposure and HLA in healthy donors. Study-level results: CMV serostatus alone was available as immune exposure information. The study designated fewer than 200 TCR beta chains cytomegalovirus-associated. CMV antigen specificity of a few CMV-associated chains was confirmed in vitro.

Germline lookup yields CDR1 SGHNT and CDR2 YYREEE (reference sequence). This CDR3 has 14 residues. The J segment lost 1 base and the V segment lost 0 bases, leaving 1 base of the junction unmatched. This clonotype was obtained from a woman aged 30 to 39 in good health and CMV-seronegative. V usage is TRBV5-4 and J usage is TRBJ2-7, with 7 nucleotides matching TRBD1. Material for sequencing was PBMCs. The CDR3 bases are TGTGCCAGCAGCTTGGGGGACAGTTCCTACGAGCAGTACTTC. It translates to CASSLGDSSYEQYF.